What follows are 6 T cell receptor beta chains derived from one specimen sequenced in a study of cytomegalovirus exposure and HLA in healthy donors. The PCR contained 60 Vbeta and 13 Jbeta primers. The method was immunoSEQ multiplex PCR; TCRdb's version includes in-frame clones alone and lacks a portion of them. The repertoire holds 70,000 to 95,000 clones, with around 77% as singletons. Sequencing input: PBMCs. The receptors were gathered from a man aged 50-60 years in good health and CMV-seronegative.

The V gene is TRBV27, the J gene TRBJ1-2; D perhaps matches TRBD1 (5 bases). Trimming took off 2 bases at V and 0 bases at J, with 10 bases between the two ends. This CDR3 spans 15 amino acids. The germline V gene encodes CDR1 MNHEY and CDR2 SMNVEV (reference sequence). As DNA, the CDR3 is TGTGCCAGCAGTTTACAGGGTTCGACTAACTATGGCTACACCTTC. Translating it yields CASSLQGSTNYGYTF.

The genes are TRBV4-3 and TRBJ1-2; D uncertain. The V gene lost 0 bases and the J gene lost 6 bases, with 14 bases spanning the gap. The CDR3 loop spans 15 amino acids. Germline assignment: CDR1 LGHNA and CDR2 YSLEER. In DNA form, the CDR3 reads TGCGCCAGCAGCCAAGATGGGAGCGGGTCGGATGGCTACACCTTC. Translation: CASSQDGSGSDGYTF.

This chain links TRBV2 with TRBJ1-5, with D possibly TRBD1 on 6 matching bases. V was pared by 3 bases and J by 7 bases, with 16 bases between. Germline V gene lookup returns CDR1 SNHLY and CDR2 FYNNEI. This CDR3 is 15 amino acids long. Here the CDR3 reads CASSDRPGGRQPQHF. As DNA, the CDR3 is TGTGCCAGCAGTGACCGCCCGGGGGGCAGGCAGCCCCAGCATTTT.

The V and J genes are TRBV30 and TRBJ1-3; D might be TRBD1 (5 bases). This CDR3 has 13 amino acids. Trimming pared 8 bases from V and 1 base from J, leaving 12 bases between. From germline, CDR1 is GTSNPN and CDR2 SVGIG (reference sequence). The CDR3: CARTGESGNTIYF. CDR3 coding DNA: TGTGCCCGGACGGGGGAGTCTGGAAACACCATATATTTT.

This rearrangement joins TRBV2 to TRBJ2-2, with TRBD2 matching 8 bases. Germline V gene lookup returns CDR1 SNHLY and CDR2 FYNNEI. V lost 5 bases and J lost 4; bases outside the gene matches: 9. The length of the CDR3 is 16 residues. As DNA, the CDR3 is TGTGCCAGCAGTTCAACCGGGACTAGGATCACCGGGGAGCTGTTTTTT. This sequence encodes CASSSTGTRITGELFF.

The chain employs TRBV6-5 and TRBJ1-2; TRBD1 is a possible D gene (5 bases). V shed 6 bases and J shed 2 bases, with 10 bases lying between them. Germline V gives CDR1 MNHEY, CDR2 SVGAGI. The CDR3 is 13 amino acids. Written as DNA, the CDR3 is TGTGCCAGCAGCCAGGGTCCGAACTATGGCTACACCTTC. Translating it yields CASSQGPNYGYTF.